This T cell receptor (beta chain) came from a study of graft-versus-host responses after intestinal transplantation. Study-wide results and caveats: The authors found GvH clones in recipient marrow, some appearing first in ileum or blood. Allograft clonal ratios (graft-versus-host to host-versus-graft) were high in patients who had graft-donor T cell macrochimerism.

As concerns this clone: Its target is unknown.

Only in-frame clones appear in the TCRdb table, and some are missing; sequencing was by immunoSEQ multiplex PCR. In the table there are tens of thousands of clones, about 90% of which are singletons. The V gene end was trimmed by 3 bases and the J gene end by 11 bases; junction bases not matched to a gene: 10. Germline assignment: CDR1 SQVTM and CDR2 ANQGSEA. This CDR3 comprises 12 residues. This TCR derives from a human patient who received an intestinal transplant, so some T cells may come from the graft donor. The sequencing here drew on PBMCs, taken 26 days after transplant. The rearrangement uses TRBV29-1 and TRBJ2-7, with 7 nucleotides matching TRBD1. CDR3 sequence (DNA): TGCAGCGTTGAGCCTCTAACAGGACAGGAGTACTTC. Translation gives CSVEPLTGQEYF.